This is a list of T cell receptor beta chains from one sample in a study of response to subunit inactivated influenza vaccine. TCRdb passed the RT-PCR reads through MiXCR, listing each CDR3 protein once. The table records approximately 500,000 distinct CDR3 sequences, roughly 13% of them present only once. Sequenced here: PBMCs from blood, sampled 40 to 50 days after vaccination. These TCRs come from a man aged 50 to 60 who received an inactivated influenza vaccine. The CDR3 runs from the conserved cysteine through the conserved F or W. The D gene is left open where the match is weak. Clone size is shown for a subset of rows, as once, few, many or a class of expanded clone.

CDR3 DNA: TGTGCCAGCAGCTTTCCCGGGGGTGGCTATGGCTACACCTTC
CDR3 protein: CASSFPGGGYGYTF
J gene: TRBJ1-2
clone size: -
V gene: TRBV5-6
D gene: -

CDR3 DNA: TGTGCCAGTAGTCTTCGGACACGCCTCAGCACAGATACGCAGTATTTT
CDR3 protein: CASSLRTRLSTDTQYF
J gene: TRBJ2-3
clone size: -
V gene: TRBV19
D gene: -

CDR3 DNA: TGTGCCATCAGGCCAATGGCTAGCGGGGGGGAGACAGATACGCAGTATTTT
CDR3 protein: CAIRPMASGGETDTQYF
J gene: TRBJ2-3
clone size: many
V gene: TRBV10-3
D gene: TRBD2

CDR3 DNA: TGTGCCAGCAGCCCAGACGAGGGCAATCAGCCCCAGCATTTT
CDR3 protein: CASSPDEGNQPQHF
J gene: TRBJ1-5
clone size: many
V gene: TRBV9
D gene: -

CDR3 DNA: TGTGCCAGCAGGGACAGGGAAGGCGGGGAGCTGTTTTTT
CDR3 protein: CASRDREGGELFF
J gene: TRBJ2-2
clone size: -
V gene: TRBV2
D gene: TRBD1

CDR3 DNA: TGCAGTGCTTTGCGGACGGGAGGAAACACCATATATTTT
CDR3 protein: CSALRTGGNTIYF
J gene: TRBJ1-3
clone size: few
V gene: TRBV20-1
D gene: -

CDR3 DNA: TGTGCCAGCAGTGAATACAATCAGGGGTATGGCTACACCTTC
CDR3 protein: CASSEYNQGYGYTF
J gene: TRBJ1-2
clone size: -
V gene: TRBV25-1
D gene: -

CDR3 DNA: TGTGCCAGCAGTTTAGTACAGGGAAGTTCACCCCTCCACTTT
CDR3 protein: CASSLVQGSSPLHF
J gene: TRBJ1-6
clone size: -
V gene: TRBV28
D gene: -

CDR3 DNA: TGTGCCAGCAGCGAGACGACACCCGCGAACACCGGGGAGCTGTTTTTT
CDR3 protein: CASSETTPANTGELFF
J gene: TRBJ2-2
clone size: many
V gene: TRBV9
D gene: -

CDR3 DNA: TGTGCCAGCAGCTACGGAGGGAGTGGTTCGAATGAGCAGTTCTTC
CDR3 protein: CASSYGGSGSNEQFF
J gene: TRBJ2-1
clone size: few
V gene: TRBV6-5
D gene: -

CDR3 DNA: TGTGCCAGCAGTAGCCCCGGGACAGTCACAGATACGCAGTATTTT
CDR3 protein: CASSSPGTVTDTQYF
J gene: TRBJ2-3
clone size: -
V gene: TRBV7-8
D gene: TRBD1

CDR3 DNA: TGCAGTGCTACCGGGACATTAAGCAATCAGCCCCAGCATTTT
CDR3 protein: CSATGTLSNQPQHF
J gene: TRBJ1-5
clone size: -
V gene: TRBV20-1
D gene: -

CDR3 DNA: TGCGCCAGCAGCATAGGACATGCCCAAGAGACCCAGTACTTC
CDR3 protein: CASSIGHAQETQYF
J gene: TRBJ2-5
clone size: few
V gene: TRBV5-1
D gene: -

CDR3 DNA: TGCAGCGCCGATGATCCCCGGGGGCCGACAGATACGCAGTATTTT
CDR3 protein: CSADDPRGPTDTQYF
J gene: TRBJ2-3
clone size: few
V gene: TRBV29-1
D gene: -

CDR3 DNA: TGTGCCAGCAGTCCTAGAGGATCTCATAATTCACCCCTCCACTTT
CDR3 protein: CASSPRGSHNSPLHF
J gene: TRBJ1-6
clone size: -
V gene: TRBV12-3/TRBV12-4
D gene: -

CDR3 DNA: TGTGCCACCAGTGATTTTGGTCCAGGGTACACCGGGGAGCTGTTTTTT
CDR3 protein: CATSDFGPGYTGELFF
J gene: TRBJ2-2
clone size: many
V gene: TRBV24-1
D gene: -

CDR3 DNA: TGTGCCAGCAGCCAAGAAGGGACTAGCGGGATAGGCGGGGAGCTGTTTTTT
CDR3 protein: CASSQEGTSGIGGELFF
J gene: TRBJ2-2
clone size: few
V gene: TRBV4-2
D gene: TRBD2

CDR3 DNA: TGTGCCAGCAGAACAGTATCTGGGGCCAACGTCCTGACTTTC
CDR3 protein: CASRTVSGANVLTF
J gene: TRBJ2-6
clone size: -
V gene: TRBV6-1
D gene: -

CDR3 DNA: TGCGCCAGCAGCTTTGACTACCCCATACGGACTAGCGGGAAGCCCCAAGAGACCCAGTACTTC
CDR3 protein: CASSFDYPIRTSGKPQETQYF
J gene: TRBJ2-5
clone size: -
V gene: TRBV5-1
D gene: TRBD2

CDR3 DNA: TGTGCCAGCTCACCCGGGATCCAAGAGACCCAGTACTTC
CDR3 protein: CASSPGIQETQYF
J gene: TRBJ2-5
clone size: -
V gene: TRBV18
D gene: -

CDR3 DNA: TGCGCCAGCAGCCCTGGACTACCGTACAATGAGCAGTTCTTC
CDR3 protein: CASSPGLPYNEQFF
J gene: TRBJ2-1
clone size: many
V gene: TRBV5-1
D gene: -

CDR3 DNA: TGCAGTGCTAGAGATTTAGCCGGGGAGCTGTTTTTT
CDR3 protein: CSARDLAGELFF
J gene: TRBJ2-2
clone size: -
V gene: TRBV20-1
D gene: -

CDR3 DNA: TGTGCCAGCAGCCCTTCCTTTTACAATGAGCAGTTCTTC
CDR3 protein: CASSPSFYNEQFF
J gene: TRBJ2-1
clone size: many
V gene: TRBV7-2
D gene: -

CDR3 DNA: TGCAGCGTAAGGGACAGAAAAGATTATGGCTACACCTTC
CDR3 protein: CSVRDRKDYGYTF
J gene: TRBJ1-2
clone size: few
V gene: TRBV29-1
D gene: TRBD1

CDR3 DNA: TGCGCCAGCAGCTTGACAGGCCGGTTCGGACTAGCGGGAGAAACCGGGGAGCTGTTTTTT
CDR3 protein: CASSLTGRFGLAGETGELFF
J gene: TRBJ2-2
clone size: -
V gene: TRBV5-1
D gene: TRBD2

CDR3 DNA: TGCGCCAGCAGCCATCGGACAGGGTGGACCGGGGAGCTGTTTTTT
CDR3 protein: CASSHRTGWTGELFF
J gene: TRBJ2-2
clone size: few
V gene: TRBV4-1
D gene: TRBD1

CDR3 DNA: TGTGCCAGCAGTTGGGGGACACCTTCCTACGAGCAGTACTTC
CDR3 protein: CASSWGTPSYEQYF
J gene: TRBJ2-7
clone size: -
V gene: TRBV27
D gene: -

CDR3 DNA: TGCAGCGTTCCCTCCGGCAGGGGCTCCTACAATGAGCAGTTCTTC
CDR3 protein: CSVPSGRGSYNEQFF
J gene: TRBJ2-1
clone size: many
V gene: TRBV29-1
D gene: -

CDR3 DNA: TGTGCCAGCAGCCAGAATGTAGCGGGAGGGCCGACAACCGGGGGGCAGTTCTTC
CDR3 protein: CASSQNVAGGPTTGGQFF
J gene: TRBJ2-1
clone size: few
V gene: TRBV4-2
D gene: TRBD2

CDR3 DNA: TGTGCCAGCCATCCCCTCTTAGTGAGAGCGCACAATGAGCAGTTCTTC
CDR3 protein: CASHPLLVRAHNEQFF
J gene: TRBJ2-1
clone size: -
V gene: TRBV6-1
D gene: -

CDR3 DNA: TGTGCCTTGAACCGGGCCGCCAGTGAGACCCAGTACTTC
CDR3 protein: CALNRAASETQYF
J gene: TRBJ2-5
clone size: -
V gene: TRBV30
D gene: -

CDR3 DNA: TGTGCCAGCAGCCATGTCGTAGCGGGAGGTGACAATGAGCAGTTCTTC
CDR3 protein: CASSHVVAGGDNEQFF
J gene: TRBJ2-1
clone size: many
V gene: TRBV11-2
D gene: TRBD2

CDR3 DNA: TGTGCCAGCAGCCTAGGGATTGGTGCCTACAATGAGCAGTTCTTC
CDR3 protein: CASSLGIGAYNEQFF
J gene: TRBJ2-1
clone size: few
V gene: TRBV7-9
D gene: -

CDR3 DNA: TGTGCCAGCACCACGCGCCGAGCGAACACTGAAGCTTTCTTT
CDR3 protein: CASTTRRANTEAFF
J gene: TRBJ1-1
clone size: -
V gene: TRBV12-3/TRBV12-4
D gene: -

CDR3 DNA: TGCAGTGCTAGGGTGGTTACGTTGGCGGGAGGAAAACGCGATGAGCAGTTCTTC
CDR3 protein: CSARVVTLAGGKRDEQFF
J gene: TRBJ2-1
clone size: -
V gene: TRBV20-1
D gene: TRBD2

CDR3 DNA: TGCAGTGCTAGCGGGATGTACCAAGAGACCCAGTACTTC
CDR3 protein: CSASGMYQETQYF
J gene: TRBJ2-5
clone size: few
V gene: TRBV20-1
D gene: -

CDR3 DNA: TGCGCCAGCAGCCAAGTGTACGCAGACAGGGCCACAGATACGCAGTATTTT
CDR3 protein: CASSQVYADRATDTQYF
J gene: TRBJ2-3
clone size: -
V gene: TRBV4-3
D gene: TRBD1

CDR3 DNA: TGTGCCAGTAAGCAGTTTAACTATGGCTACACCTTC
CDR3 protein: CASKQFNYGYTF
J gene: TRBJ1-2
clone size: -
V gene: TRBV19
D gene: -

CDR3 DNA: TGTGCCAGCAGCCAAGCAGAACAACCTGGGACTGAAGCTTTCTTT
CDR3 protein: CASSQAEQPGTEAFF
J gene: TRBJ1-1
clone size: -
V gene: TRBV3-1
D gene: -

CDR3 DNA: TGCAGCCTGGGGGGGGACAGGGTCTACAATGAGCAGTTCTTC
CDR3 protein: CSLGGDRVYNEQFF
J gene: TRBJ2-1
clone size: -
V gene: TRBV29-1
D gene: TRBD1

CDR3 DNA: TGTGCCAGCAGTTCGACAGGGGGGCACTACGAGCAGTACTTC
CDR3 protein: CASSSTGGHYEQYF
J gene: TRBJ2-7
clone size: few
V gene: TRBV28
D gene: TRBD1

CDR3 DNA: TGTGCCAGCAGTTCTACTCTGGTCAGGGCGACTGAGCAGTTCTTC
CDR3 protein: CASSSTLVRATEQFF
J gene: TRBJ2-1
clone size: many
V gene: TRBV6-5
D gene: -

CDR3 DNA: TGTGCCAGCAGCCCCCCTTCAGGAGACAGGGCCCCTGGGGCCAACGTCCTGACTTTC
CDR3 protein: CASSPPSGDRAPGANVLTF
J gene: TRBJ2-6
clone size: -
V gene: TRBV11-1
D gene: TRBD1

CDR3 DNA: TGTGCCAGCAGCCAAGTCCCTAGCTCTTCGGCCTACGAGCAGTACTTC
CDR3 protein: CASSQVPSSSAYEQYF
J gene: TRBJ2-7
clone size: many
V gene: TRBV4-2
D gene: -

CDR3 DNA: TGTGCCAGCAGGACCAGCGGGGGGGCGGGAGAGCAGTACTTC
CDR3 protein: CASRTSGGAGEQYF
J gene: TRBJ2-7
clone size: few
V gene: TRBV12-3/TRBV12-4
D gene: TRBD2

CDR3 DNA: TGTGCCAGCAGCAAGGGACAGGGCGGCGGCTACACCTTC
CDR3 protein: CASSKGQGGGYTF
J gene: TRBJ1-2
clone size: -
V gene: TRBV9
D gene: TRBD1

CDR3 DNA: TGTGCCAGCAGCCAGCTTCCGGGACAGGGGTACCAACAAGAGACCCAGTACTTC
CDR3 protein: CASSQLPGQGYQQETQYF
J gene: TRBJ2-5
clone size: few
V gene: TRBV11-2
D gene: TRBD1

CDR3 DNA: TGCGCCAGCAGCAGAACGGGTAGGTCTTGGACTGAAGCTTTCTTT
CDR3 protein: CASSRTGRSWTEAFF
J gene: TRBJ1-1
clone size: few
V gene: TRBV4-1
D gene: -

CDR3 DNA: TGTGCCTGGGGAGGTGGGCACCTCTCCTACAATGAGCAGTTCTTC
CDR3 protein: CAWGGGHLSYNEQFF
J gene: TRBJ2-1
clone size: few
V gene: TRBV7-9
D gene: -

CDR3 DNA: TGTGCCAGCAGACGAGACAATGCGGCGGTAAAGACCCAGTACTTC
CDR3 protein: CASRRDNAAVKTQYF
J gene: TRBJ2-5
clone size: many
V gene: TRBV11-1
D gene: -

CDR3 DNA: TGCAGTGCTAGAGATATTGAGGGTTCCGGGGAGCTGTTTTTT
CDR3 protein: CSARDIEGSGELFF
J gene: TRBJ2-2
clone size: few
V gene: TRBV20-1
D gene: -

CDR3 DNA: TGCGCCAGCAGCTACGGGGCCTCAACTGGGGAGCTGTTTTTT
CDR3 protein: CASSYGASTGELFF
J gene: TRBJ2-2
clone size: few
V gene: TRBV5-1
D gene: -

CDR3 DNA: TGTGCCAGCAGCTTAGGGGTTTCGGGACTACGTACGACCTACGAGCAGTACTTC
CDR3 protein: CASSLGVSGLRTTYEQYF
J gene: TRBJ2-7
clone size: few
V gene: TRBV11-1
D gene: TRBD2

CDR3 DNA: TGTGCCAGCAAGGGCCCGCTAGCGGACCACTCCTACAATGAGCAGTTCTTC
CDR3 protein: CASKGPLADHSYNEQFF
J gene: TRBJ2-1
clone size: many
V gene: TRBV2
D gene: TRBD2

CDR3 DNA: TGTGCCAGCAGCTTATTACGTGGGGGGCGGGAGACCCAGTACTTC
CDR3 protein: CASSLLRGGRETQYF
J gene: TRBJ2-5
clone size: few
V gene: TRBV7-2
D gene: -

CDR3 DNA: TGTGCCAGCACGCCCTACGGGACAGGAAACACTGAAGCTTTCTTT
CDR3 protein: CASTPYGTGNTEAFF
J gene: TRBJ1-1
clone size: -
V gene: TRBV6-1
D gene: TRBD1